A single sample gave rise to the 27 T cell receptor beta chains below, sequenced in a study of CD8+ T cells in alopecia areata. Treatment specified: oral pan-JAK inhibitor, 5-10 mg twice daily. Extraction of RNA preceded its reverse transcription into cDNA, which served as the sequencing template. Clones were sequenced by immunoSEQ multiplex PCR, and TCRdb holds only the in-frame ones, with some missing. This sample has 150,000 to 200,000 clones; 58% occur once, and the top ten carry around 16%. Sequenced material: CD4+ T cells sorted from blood, taken between weeks 55 and 65, from a patient treated with tofacitinib. The receptors shown here come from a human donor with alopecia areata.

The chain combines TRBV7-9 with TRBJ1-1; weak D call: TRBD1 (6 bases). Trimming removed 5 bases at V and 2 bases at J, with 18 bases between. Germline V gives CDR1 SEHNR, CDR2 FQNEAQ (reference sequence). This CDR3 region has 16 residues. The CDR3: CASSEPVGQNNTEAFF. The CDR3 DNA reads TGTGCCAGCAGCGAACCCGTGGGACAAAACAACACTGAAGCTTTCTTT.

This clone was picked up a small number of times. The J gene is TRBJ1-5, the V gene TRBV7-9; D is uncertain. The CDR3 extends over 12 amino acids. Germline V gene data show CDR1 as SEHNR and CDR2 as FQNEAQ (reference sequence). Trimming took off 6 bases at V and 3 bases at J, with 6 bases between the two ends. Here the CDR3 DNA reads TGTGCCAGCAGTTACGACAATCAGCCCCAGCATTTT. Amino acid sequence: CASSYDNQPQHF. Combining the CDR3 with reference TRBV7-9 and TRBJ1-5 gives the whole variable domain DTGVSQNPRHKITKRGQNVTFRCDPISEHNRLYWYRQTLGQGPEFLTYFQNEAQLEKSRLLSDRFSAERPKGSFSTLEIQRTEQGDSAMYLCASSYDNQPQHFGDGTRLSIL.

V is TRBV23-1 and J is TRBJ2-7, with D possibly TRBD1 on 6 matching bases. TRBV23-1 is sorted into the ORF group, with uncertain function. The CDR3 is 14 residues long. Deletions cut 5 bases from V and 1 base from J, with 12 bases between. The CDR3 region has the DNA TGCGCCAGCAGTGGACAGAACCCTTCCTACGAGCAGTACTTC. This codes for CASSGQNPSYEQYF.

This clone was seen a handful of times. This likely traces to a read error, being one base from a far larger clone. The chain joins TRBV7-2 to TRBJ2-2; 8 bases match TRBD2. The CDR3 spans 14 residues. Germline V gene sequence: CDR1 SGHTA, CDR2 FQGNSA. Unmatched junction bases numbered 0, after V lost 6 bases and J lost 0 bases. CDR3 sequence: CASRLAANTGELFF. The CDR3 nucleotides are TGTGCCAGCAGACTAGCGGCGAACACCGGGGAGCTGTTTTTT.

As concerns this clone: Other DNA sequences of this sample code for an identical CDR3. V is TRBV5-1 and J is TRBJ2-7; D ambiguous. Per germline, CDR1 SGHRS and CDR2 YFSETQ. Trimming cost V 0 bases and J 4 bases, with 8 bases left between them. The CDR3 extends over 13 amino acids. CDR3 region: CASSLGSVYEQYF. DNA of the CDR3: TGCGCCAGCAGCTTGGGGTCGGTATACGAGCAGTACTTC.

This sequence joins TRBV7-8 and TRBJ2-7; TRBD2 matches at 7 bases. In germline, CDR1 is SGHVS, CDR2 FQNEAQ. V gave up 4 bases and J gave up 2 bases; unmatched junction bases: 11. CDR3 size: 16 residues. DNA of the CDR3: TGTGCCAGCAGCTCCCTGAGACTAGCAAATACCTACGAGCAGTACTTC. The encoded protein is CASSSLRLANTYEQYF. The whole variable domain, remainder taken from reference TRBV7-8 and TRBJ2-7, is GAGVSQSPRYKVAKRGQDVALRCDPISGHVSLFWYQQALGQGPEFLTYFQNEAQLDKSGLPSDRFFAERPEGSVSTLKIQRTQQEDSAVYLCASSSLRLANTYEQYFGPGTRLTVT.

The chain carries TRBV7-2 and TRBJ1-2; a possible D gene is TRBD1 (5 bases). Per germline, CDR1 SGHTA and CDR2 FQGNSA. With 2 bases removed from V and 7 bases from J, the gap between germline ends came to 11 bases. This CDR3 spans 13 amino acids. The CDR3 loop is CASSLSRARGYTF. Here the CDR3 DNA reads TGTGCCAGCAGCTTAAGCAGGGCCCGTGGCTACACCTTC.

A note on this clone: Other DNA sequences in the sample encode the same CDR3. The chain employs TRBV29-1 and TRBJ2-7; 8 nucleotides line up with TRBD1. Germline lookup yields CDR1 SQVTM and CDR2 ANQGSEA. After removal of 6 bases from V and 4 bases from J, the junction contained 5 bases not matched to a gene. The CDR3 is made up of 12 amino acids. The CDR3 loop is CSVGDRRYEQYF. As DNA, the CDR3 is TGCAGCGTGGGGGACAGGAGATACGAGCAGTACTTC.

This clone was observed a single time. The rearrangement joins TRBV29-1 to TRBJ2-7, with 8 bases that match TRBD1. Germline values: CDR1 SQVTM, CDR2 ANQGSEA. The CDR3 loop spans 14 amino acids. Germline trimming cut 6 bases from V and 3 bases from J; bases unmatched to any gene: 10. The DNA for the CDR3 is TGCAGCGTGGGAGGCGGGACAGGAATCTACGAGCAGTACTTC. Its translation: CSVGGGTGIYEQYF.

The chain uses TRBV9 and TRBJ2-5; TRBD2 agrees at 12 bases. This CDR3 spans 15 amino acids. CDR1 is SGDLS and CDR2 is YYNGEE in the germline V gene. The ends lost 3 bases at V and 5 bases at J; junction bases unmatched: 5. The CDR3 DNA is TGTGCCAGCAGCGGTCTAGCGGGGGGGCAGGAGACCCAGTACTTC. Translated: CASSGLAGGQETQYF.

This chain links TRBV30 with TRBJ2-7, with a tentative D call TRBD1 (5 bases). The CDR3 contains 13 residues. Between the trimmed V and J ends, which lost 2 bases and 3 bases, there was a span of 11 bases. The germline V gene has CDR1 GTSNPN and CDR2 SVGIG (reference sequence). CDR3 sequence (DNA): TGTGCCTGGAGTAGAGGACATATCTACGAGCAGTACTTC. Its protein is CAWSRGHIYEQYF.

The genes are TRBV28 and TRBJ1-2, with D possibly TRBD1 on 6 matching bases. The V gene's germline CDR1 is MDHEN and CDR2 SYDVKM. CDR3 length: 16 amino acids. The ends were cut back, 3 bases at V and 5 bases at J, with 19 bases in the middle. This CDR3 reads CASSFLSDRMGYGYTF. The CDR3 DNA reads as TGTGCCAGCAGTTTTTTATCCGACAGGATGGGGTATGGCTACACCTTC.

This clone turned up a few times. At the DNA level, this CDR3 is encoded by other sequences in the same sample as well. V and J are TRBV2 and TRBJ2-7, with TRBD1 identical over 10 bases. The CDR3 is made up of 13 amino acids. The V segment lost 4 bases and the J segment 6 bases; nucleotides outside the gene matches: 3. From germline, CDR1 is SNHLY and CDR2 FYNNEI. The CDR3 loop reads CASSGDRGVEQYF. The CDR3 region has the DNA TGTGCCAGCAGTGGGGACAGGGGAGTCGAGCAGTACTTC.

About this clone: The same CDR3 can be traced to other DNA sequences in this sample. V and J are TRBV30 and TRBJ2-7; the D gene could be TRBD1 or TRBD2 (5 bases each). CDR3 size: 12 residues. V was trimmed by 2 bases and J by 3 bases, leaving 8 bases between them. Germline loops: CDR1 GTSNPN, CDR2 SVGIG (reference sequence). CDR3: CAWSTGGYEQYF. Here the CDR3 DNA reads TGTGCCTGGAGTACTGGGGGCTACGAGCAGTACTTC.

This chain joins TRBV5-6 and TRBJ2-5; 7 nucleotides line up with TRBD1. The germline V gene encodes CDR1 SGHDT and CDR2 YYEEEE. This CDR3 comprises 15 residues. Losses at the gene ends were 2 bases for V and 2 bases for J; bases not matched to a gene: 6. The CDR3 region is CASSFPGQPQETQYF. The CDR3 DNA sequence: TGTGCCAGCAGCTTCCCGGGACAGCCTCAAGAGACCCAGTACTTC. Based on the CDR3 plus reference TRBV5-6 and TRBJ2-5, the full variable domain is DAGVTQSPTHLIKTRGQQVTLRCSPKSGHDTVSWYQQALGQGPQFIFQYYEEEERQRGNFPDRFSGHQFPNYSSELNVNALLLGDSALYLCASSFPGQPQETQYFGPGTRLLVL.

This chain joins TRBV30 and TRBJ2-3, with D unresolved. The CDR3 extends over 15 amino acids. Germline CDR1 GTSNPN, CDR2 SVGIG (reference sequence). Trimming pared 0 bases from V and 4 bases from J, leaving 14 bases between. CDR3 region: CAWSVGGSRADTQYF. The CDR3 nucleotides read TGTGCCTGGAGTGTGGGTGGCTCTAGGGCAGATACGCAGTATTTT.

The rearrangement uses TRBV11-2 and TRBJ1-6, with D unresolved. CDR1 SGHAT and CDR2 FQNNGV come from the germline V gene. The V end lost 1 base, the J end lost 9 bases, and 10 bases lay between the germline ends. This CDR3 contains 14 residues. The CDR3 region is CASSLVVSGSPLHF. For the CDR3, the DNA is TGTGCCAGCAGCTTAGTGGTCTCGGGTTCACCCCTCCACTTT.

J is TRBJ1-2 and V is TRBV5-6; 9 bases agree with TRBD1. The CDR3 sequence is 15 residues long. V gave up 4 bases and J gave up 8 bases; unmatched junction bases: 12. CDR1 is SGHDT and CDR2 is YYEEEE in the germline V gene. In DNA, the CDR3 is TGTGCCAGCAGCCTACCGGGACAGGGCCTTATCGGCTACACCTTC. Encoded protein: CASSLPGQGLIGYTF.

This chain connects TRBV7-2 to TRBJ2-7; 9 bases are a match to TRBD1. The CDR3 sequence is 17 residues long. Germline V lookup: CDR1 SGHTA, CDR2 FQGNSA. V gave up 4 bases and J gave up 7 bases; unmatched junction bases: 17. Here the CDR3 reads CASSSEQGARIVREQYF. CDR3 nucleotide sequence: TGTGCCAGCAGCTCTGAACAGGGGGCGAGGATCGTGAGGGAGCAGTACTTC.

V and J are TRBV30 and TRBJ2-5; a possible D gene is TRBD1 (6 bases). The V end lost 1 base, the J end lost 0 bases, and 9 bases lay between the germline ends. Germline V CDR1 and CDR2: GTSNPN, SVGIG (reference sequence). This CDR3 is 14 amino acids long. The CDR3, as DNA: TGTGCCTGGAGTGCCGGGACACACCAAGAGACCCAGTACTTC. It yields the protein CAWSAGTHQETQYF.

The V call is TRBV19, the J call TRBJ1-5, with D tentatively TRBD1 (6 bases). The CDR3 contains 16 residues. The V end was cut by 1 base, the J end by 7 bases, with 17 bases between. Germline assignment: CDR1 LNHDA and CDR2 SQIVND (reference sequence). Here the CDR3 reads CASSIARGRGYQPQHF. In nucleotides, the CDR3 is TGTGCCAGTAGTATAGCTCGGGGGCGAGGTTACCAGCCCCAGCATTTT.

This clone showed up just a few times. The chain links TRBV4-2 to TRBJ2-2, with a weak D call TRBD2 (6 bases). The CDR3 runs to 15 residues. Germline CDR1 and CDR2: LGHNA and YNFKEQ. Trimming left V 0 bases short and J 3 bases short, with 8 bases between. The CDR3 loop is CASSQDWDYTGELFF. As DNA, the CDR3 is TGTGCCAGCAGCCAAGACTGGGACTACACCGGGGAGCTGTTTTTT.

The sample holds a few counts of this clone. The chain combines TRBV10-3 with TRBJ2-7; possible D gene TRBD1, 7 bases. The CDR3 sequence is 15 residues long. CDR1 and CDR2 (germline): ENHRY, SYGVKD. Trimming shortened V by 0 bases and J by 6 bases, and 15 bases separated the two germline ends. As DNA, the CDR3 is TGTGCCATCAGTGAGTCTGCAGGGGGGACCCGCGAGCAGTACTTC. Its protein is CAISESAGGTREQYF.

This clone was seen a few times. This chain connects TRBV7-3 to TRBJ2-3; TRBD2 might be the D (6 bases). Germline V gene lookup returns CDR1 SGHTA and CDR2 FQGTGA. This CDR3 contains 13 residues. V was shortened by 4 bases and J by 5 bases, with 10 bases between the two germline ends. The CDR3 protein is CASSWVAEDTQYF. CDR3 DNA: TGTGCCAGCAGCTGGGTAGCGGAAGATACGCAGTATTTT. The entire variable domain, with the rest obtained from reference TRBV7-3 and TRBJ2-3, is as follows: GAGVSQTPSNKVTEKGKYVELRCDPISGHTALYWYRQSLGQGPEFLIYFQGTGAADDSGLPNDRFFAVRPEGSVSTLKIQRTERGDSAVYLCASSWVAEDTQYFGPGTRLTVL.

The chain joins TRBV5-1 to TRBJ2-7; 9 bases align to TRBD1. Germline CDR1 is SGHRS and CDR2 is YFSETQ. The V gene end was trimmed by 7 bases and the J gene end by 5 bases; junction bases not matched to a gene: 7. The CDR3 sequence is 13 residues long. The CDR3 here is CASGPGQGNEQYF. In nucleotides, the CDR3 is TGCGCCAGCGGCCCGGGACAGGGAAACGAGCAGTACTTC.

In DNA, the CDR3 is TGTGCCAGCAGTTGGGCCTCCCCTTCAGGGCTAGAGACCCAGTACTTC. This translates into CASSWASPSGLETQYF. The V and J genes are TRBV14 and TRBJ2-5; TRBD1 might be the D (5 bases). Germline CDR1 and CDR2: SGHDN and FVKESK. The CDR3 consists of 16 residues. The V end lost 6 bases, the J end lost 4 bases, and 21 bases lay between the germline ends.

The chain combines TRBV5-6 with TRBJ1-2, with 8 bases fitting TRBD1. Germline CDR1 is SGHDT and CDR2 is YYEEEE. The CDR3 is made up of 16 amino acids. J lost 4 bases, V lost 1 base, and 9 bases had no gene match. The CDR3 DNA follows: TGTGCCAGCAGCTTGAGTGGACAGGGAAAGAGCTATGGCTACACCTTC. Encoded protein: CASSLSGQGKSYGYTF.